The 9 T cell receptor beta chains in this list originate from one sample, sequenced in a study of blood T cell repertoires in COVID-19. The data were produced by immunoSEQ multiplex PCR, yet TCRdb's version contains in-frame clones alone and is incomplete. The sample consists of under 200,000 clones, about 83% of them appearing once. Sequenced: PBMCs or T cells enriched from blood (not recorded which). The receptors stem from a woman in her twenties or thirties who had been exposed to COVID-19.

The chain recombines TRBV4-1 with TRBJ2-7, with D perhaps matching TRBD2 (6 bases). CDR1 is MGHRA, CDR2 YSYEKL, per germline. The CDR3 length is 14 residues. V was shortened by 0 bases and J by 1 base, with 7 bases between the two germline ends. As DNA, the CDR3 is TGCGCCAGCAGCCAAGAGGCGGGATCCTACGAGCAGTACTTC. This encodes CASSQEAGSYEQYF.

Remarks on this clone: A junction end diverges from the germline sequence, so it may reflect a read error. Here the CDR3 reads CASSLAAGSNTGELFF. The CDR3 nucleotides are TGTGCTAGCAGCTTAGCGGCGGGTTCGAACACCGGGGAGCTGTTTTTT. The rearrangement links TRBV7-7 to TRBJ2-2, with D maybe TRBD2 (6 bases). The CDR3 runs to 16 residues. The germline V gene encodes CDR1 SSHAT and CDR2 FNYEAQ (reference sequence). Complete variable domain (other parts from reference TRBV7-7 and TRBJ2-2): GAGVSQSPRYKVTKRGQDVTLRCDPISSHATLYWYQQALGQGPEFLTYFNYEAQPDKSGLPSDRFSAERPEGSISTLTIQRTEQRDSAMYRCASSLAAGSNTGELFFGEGSRLTVL.

The CDR3: CATSRDFGRGNSYEQYF. CDR3 sequence (DNA): TGTGCCACCAGCAGAGATTTCGGGCGGGGGAACTCCTACGAGCAGTACTTC. The genes are TRBV15 and TRBJ2-7, with 7 nucleotides matching TRBD2. The germline V gene has CDR1 LNHNV and CDR2 YYDKDF (reference sequence). Unmatched junction bases numbered 8, after V lost 0 bases and J lost 0 bases. The CDR3 extends over 17 amino acids.

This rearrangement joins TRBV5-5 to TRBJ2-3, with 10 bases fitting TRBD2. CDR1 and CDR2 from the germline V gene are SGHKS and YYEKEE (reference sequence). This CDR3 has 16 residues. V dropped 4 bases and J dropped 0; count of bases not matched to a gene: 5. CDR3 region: CASSTGLAASTDTQYF. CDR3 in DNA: TGTGCCAGCAGCACCGGACTAGCGGCAAGCACAGATACGCAGTATTTT.

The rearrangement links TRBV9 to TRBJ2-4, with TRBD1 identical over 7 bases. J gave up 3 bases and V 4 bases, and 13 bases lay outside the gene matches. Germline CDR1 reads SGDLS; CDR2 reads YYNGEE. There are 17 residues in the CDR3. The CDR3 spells CASSKEARGSGKNIQYF. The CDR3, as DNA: TGTGCCAGCAGCAAAGAGGCCAGGGGGAGTGGCAAAAACATTCAGTACTTC.

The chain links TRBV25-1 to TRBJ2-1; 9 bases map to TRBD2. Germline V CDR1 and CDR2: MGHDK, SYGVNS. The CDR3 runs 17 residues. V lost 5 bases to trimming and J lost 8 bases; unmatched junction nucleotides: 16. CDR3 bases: TGTGCCAGCAGTAGTCCCCGGGCGGGGGGGCAGTTCCATGAGCAGTTCTTC. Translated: CASSSPRAGGQFHEQFF.

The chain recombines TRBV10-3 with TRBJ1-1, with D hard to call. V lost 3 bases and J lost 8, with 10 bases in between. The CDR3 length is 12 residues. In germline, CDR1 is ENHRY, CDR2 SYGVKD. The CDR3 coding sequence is TGTGCCATCAGTGAAAATCTCGGGGAAGCTTTCTTT. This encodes CAISENLGEAFF.

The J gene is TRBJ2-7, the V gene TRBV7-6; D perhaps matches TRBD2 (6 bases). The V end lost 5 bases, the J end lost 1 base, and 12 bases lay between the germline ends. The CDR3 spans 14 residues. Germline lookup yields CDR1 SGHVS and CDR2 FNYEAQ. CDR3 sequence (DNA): TGTGCCAGCAGCGCCGGGACTGTATCCTACGAGCAGTACTTC. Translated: CASSAGTVSYEQYF.

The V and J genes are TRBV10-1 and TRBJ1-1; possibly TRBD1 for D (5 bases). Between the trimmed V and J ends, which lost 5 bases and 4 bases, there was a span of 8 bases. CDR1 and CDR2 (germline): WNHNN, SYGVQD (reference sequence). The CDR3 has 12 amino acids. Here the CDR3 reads CASSSGGTEAFF. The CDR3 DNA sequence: TGCGCCAGCAGTTCGGGGGGCACTGAAGCTTTCTTT.